The 23 T cell receptor beta chains given below trace back to one sample, sequenced in a study of cytomegalovirus exposure and HLA in healthy donors. Primers included in the PCR were 60 Vbeta and 13 Jbeta primers. Assay: immunoSEQ multiplex PCR; the TCRdb copy retains only in-frame clones and omits some. The sample has under 200,000 clones; about 86% are singletons. Sequences were obtained from PBMCs. These receptor sequences come from a woman aged 18-29 years in good health and CMV-seronegative.

The chain couples TRBV19 to TRBJ2-2; no clear D. The V and J ends lost 7 bases and 5 bases respectively, with 17 bases between them. Germline V lookup: CDR1 LNHDA, CDR2 SQIVND (reference sequence). CDR3 size: 15 residues. CDR3 sequence: CASIPNPLMTGELFF. Here the CDR3 DNA reads TGTGCCAGTATCCCCAACCCACTTATGACCGGGGAGCTGTTTTTT.

The sample holds one count of this clone. The gene calls are TRBV28 and TRBJ2-2; TRBD1 agrees at 9 bases. There are 18 residues in the CDR3. J lost 3 bases, V lost 4 bases, and 12 bases had no gene match. CDR1 MDHEN and CDR2 SYDVKM come from the germline V gene. CDR3 bases: TGTGCCAGCAGTTCCGGGACAGGGAATATTGGGGACACCGGGGAGCTGTTTTTT. Protein sequence: CASSSGTGNIGDTGELFF.

The CDR3 loop reads CASSTQGYNQPQHF. CDR3 in DNA: TGTGCCAGTAGTACCCAGGGGTACAATCAGCCCCAGCATTTT. The chain uses TRBV19 and TRBJ1-5; possible D gene TRBD1, 6 bases. Between the trimmed V and J ends, which lost 4 bases and 3 bases, there was a span of 10 bases. There are 14 residues in the CDR3. The germline V gene encodes CDR1 LNHDA and CDR2 SQIVND (reference sequence).

This chain links TRBV6-5 with TRBJ1-6; D perhaps matches TRBD1 (5 bases). The CDR3 contains 14 residues. Trimming took 2 bases from V and 5 from J, leaving 7 bases between them. In germline, CDR1 is MNHEY, CDR2 SVGAGI. The CDR3 sequence is CASSYQGHNSPLHF. Here the CDR3 DNA reads TGTGCCAGCAGTTACCAGGGTCATAATTCACCCCTCCACTTT.

V and J are TRBV5-6 and TRBJ2-1, with 14 nucleotides matching TRBD2. Losses at the gene ends were 4 bases for V and 6 bases for J; bases not matched to a gene: 3. The CDR3 consists of 15 residues. CDR1 and CDR2 from the germline V gene are SGHDT and YYEEEE. CDR3 in DNA: TGTGCCAGCAGCCAGGGACTAGCGGGAGTCAATGAGCAGTTCTTC. Encoded protein: CASSQGLAGVNEQFF.

This rearrangement joins TRBV28 to TRBJ2-1; 11 nucleotides agree with TRBD2. In germline, CDR1 is MDHEN, CDR2 SYDVKM. The CDR3 has 17 residues. The V and J ends lost 5 bases and 10 bases, in that order; junction bases with no gene match: 16. The CDR3 here is CASSILFLAGGPGEQFF. The CDR3 nucleotides are TGTGCCAGCAGTATCCTATTCCTAGCGGGAGGCCCCGGGGAGCAGTTCTTC.

This clone was recorded a few times. V and J are TRBV5-6 and TRBJ2-7, with D perhaps matching TRBD1 (5 bases). Trimming took off 4 bases at V and 6 bases at J, with 17 bases between the two ends. The CDR3 contains 14 residues. CDR1 and CDR2 from the germline V gene are SGHDT and YYEEEE. CDR3 sequence (DNA): TGTGCCAGCAGCGAAGACACCCAGGGTCGCGAGCAGTACTTC. This codes for CASSEDTQGREQYF.

This clone appeared a single time. The CDR3 region has the DNA TGCGCCAGCAGCTTAGAGAGGGCGGGCAGGAACACTGAAGCTTTCTTT. Its translation is CASSLERAGRNTEAFF. The gene calls are TRBV5-1 and TRBJ1-1; D unclear. This CDR3 contains 16 residues. Per germline, CDR1 SGHRS and CDR2 YFSETQ. Trimming pared 2 bases from V and 1 base from J, leaving 15 bases between. Combining the CDR3 with reference TRBV5-1 and TRBJ1-1 gives the whole variable domain KAGVTQTPRYLIKTRGQQVTLSCSPISGHRSVSWYQQTPGQGLQFLFEYFSETQRNKGNFPGRFSGRQFSNSRSEMNVSTLELGDSALYLCASSLERAGRNTEAFFGQGTRLTVV.

V is TRBV11-2 and J is TRBJ1-1, with D possibly being TRBD1 (5 bases). This CDR3 has 14 amino acids. Germline V CDR1 and CDR2: SGHAT, FQNNGV. The ends were cut back, 2 bases at V and 10 bases at J, with 17 bases in the middle. This CDR3 is CASSLSRASLVAFF. The CDR3 bases are TGTGCCAGCAGCTTAAGCAGGGCTAGTCTTGTAGCTTTCTTT.

The chain is built from TRBV9 and TRBJ2-1; D uncertain. CDR1 is SGDLS, CDR2 YYNGEE, per germline. The CDR3 contains 16 residues. Deletions cut 0 bases from V and 0 bases from J, with 10 bases between. CDR3 sequence reads: CASSVGGVSSYNEQFF. The CDR3 coding sequence is TGTGCCAGCAGCGTAGGCGGCGTATCCTCCTACAATGAGCAGTTCTTC.

To note about this clone: The same CDR3 arises from other DNA sequences in this sample as well. This sequence joins TRBV6-1 and TRBJ1-5, with 8 nucleotides matching TRBD1. Germline V gene data show CDR1 as MNHNS and CDR2 as SASEGT. The CDR3 has 16 amino acids. V lost 2 bases and J lost 7; bases outside the gene matches: 10. CDR3 DNA sequence: TGTGCCAGCAGTGAAAACTTCCTGGACAGGGAACAGCCCCAGCATTTT. It is translated as CASSENFLDREQPQHF.

This chain uses TRBV7-8 with TRBJ2-7; no firm D call. The germline V gene has CDR1 SGHVS and CDR2 FQNEAQ. The V end lost 4 bases, the J end lost 1 base, and 11 bases lay between the germline ends. The CDR3 covers 14 residues. The CDR3 nucleotides read TGTGCCAGCAGCTCTGACATTTTTTCCTACGAGCAGTACTTC. Translating it yields CASSSDIFSYEQYF.

This sequence joins TRBV5-1 and TRBJ2-3, with TRBD2 matching over 7 bases. J gave up 5 bases and V 0 bases, and 3 bases lay outside the gene matches. Germline CDR1 reads SGHRS; CDR2 reads YFSETQ. There are 14 residues in the CDR3. The CDR3 region has the DNA TGCGCCAGCAGCTTGGCCAGGGAGGGAGATACGCAGTATTTT. As protein: CASSLAREGDTQYF.

CDR3 coding DNA: TGTGCCAGCAGCGTAGCTGGAGGGGCCGGGGAGCTGTTTTTT. Translation gives CASSVAGGAGELFF. The chain carries TRBV9 and TRBJ2-2, with D possibly matching TRBD2 (6 bases). Germline values: CDR1 SGDLS, CDR2 YYNGEE. Trimming pared 0 bases from V and 6 bases from J, leaving 9 bases between. The CDR3 loop spans 14 amino acids.

The chain uses TRBV9 and TRBJ2-3, with D possibly TRBD2 on 5 matching bases. Germline loops: CDR1 SGDLS, CDR2 YYNGEE. CDR3 length: 14 residues. Trimming shortened V by 0 bases and J by 4 bases, and 9 bases separated the two germline ends. CDR3 in amino acids: CASSVELASDTQYF. The CDR3 nucleotides are TGTGCCAGCAGCGTAGAGCTAGCATCAGATACGCAGTATTTT.

The chain employs TRBV5-1 and TRBJ2-7, with TRBD1 identical over 11 bases. V lost 2 bases, J lost 12 bases, and 19 bases stayed unmatched. The CDR3 consists of 17 residues. CDR1 is SGHRS, CDR2 YFSETQ, per germline. The CDR3 loop reads CASSFDRTGGGTLPSYF. The CDR3 DNA reads as TGCGCCAGCAGCTTTGATCGGACAGGGGGCGGAACCTTACCTTCGTACTTC.

This clone was counted once. This sequence joins TRBV6-5 and TRBJ1-4, with D tentatively TRBD1 (6 bases). The CDR3 is 15 amino acids. V lost 6 bases to trimming and J lost 4 bases, with 15 bases between them. Looked up from germline, CDR1 is MNHEY and CDR2 is SVGAGI. As DNA, the CDR3 is TGTGCCAGCAGGACCCAGGGGACGGTTAATGAAAAACTGTTTTTT. The encoded protein is CASRTQGTVNEKLFF.

The chain combines TRBV7-2 with TRBJ1-1, with 7 nucleotides matching TRBD1. After removal of 5 bases from V and 7 bases from J, the junction contained 7 bases not matched to a gene. CDR3 length equals 13 residues. Germline V CDR1 and CDR2: SGHTA, FQGNSA. The CDR3 protein is CASSRGQAGEAFF. CDR3 nucleotide sequence: TGTGCCAGCAGCAGAGGACAGGCGGGTGAAGCTTTCTTT.

This clone was seen only once. This chain uses TRBV11-2 with TRBJ2-2; D gene ambiguous. Germline lookup yields CDR1 SGHAT and CDR2 FQNNGV. Deletions cut 6 bases from V and 1 base from J, with 6 bases between. This CDR3 is 13 amino acids long. In nucleotides, the CDR3 is TGTGCCAGCAGTTATCTGAACACCGGGGAGCTGTTTTTT. As protein: CASSYLNTGELFF.

The V gene is TRBV30, the J gene TRBJ1-6; 8 bases align to TRBD1. Trimming removed 4 bases from V and 6 bases from J; junction bases left unmatched: 2. Germline loops: CDR1 GTSNPN, CDR2 SVGIG (reference sequence). This CDR3 spans 13 amino acids. CDR3 in DNA: TGTGCCTGGACGGGACAGGTTAATTCACCCCTCCACTTT. This gives the protein CAWTGQVNSPLHF.

This chain's CDR3 is CASSRMGLAQETQYF. DNA of the CDR3: TGCGCCAGCAGCCGGATGGGTCTAGCCCAAGAGACCCAGTACTTC. The chain employs TRBV5-1 and TRBJ2-5; D is possibly TRBD2 (5 bases). Looked up from germline, CDR1 is SGHRS and CDR2 is YFSETQ. The ends were cut back, 4 bases at V and 1 base at J, with 14 bases in the middle. The CDR3 spans 15 residues.

J is TRBJ2-1 and V is TRBV4-2, with D perhaps matching TRBD2 (5 bases). V was cut by 1 base and J by 3 bases, with 13 bases left in between. CDR1 and CDR2 (germline): LGHNA, YNFKEQ. The length of the CDR3 is 16 residues. CDR3 sequence (DNA): TGTGCCAGCAGCCAAGCCGGTAGCGTGGACTACAATGAGCAGTTCTTC. The encoded protein is CASSQAGSVDYNEQFF.

This chain joins TRBV27 and TRBJ2-3, with D unresolved. Germline V gene data show CDR1 as MNHEY and CDR2 as SMNVEV (reference sequence). This CDR3 region has 12 residues. Trimming cost V 7 bases and J 2 bases, with 7 bases left between them. CDR3 residues: CASTPLTDTQYF. The CDR3 coding sequence is TGTGCCAGCACCCCCCTCACAGATACGCAGTATTTT.